This TCR beta chain derives from a study of cytomegalovirus exposure and HLA in healthy donors. It was with 60 Vbeta and 13 Jbeta primers that the PCR ran. Method: immunoSEQ multiplex PCR; TCRdb's copy keeps in-frame clones and lacks some. The sample lists about 160,000 clones; around 80% were seen once. V was pared by 6 bases and J by 3 bases, with 7 bases of the junction left unmatched. CDR1 and CDR2 from the germline V gene are MNHNS and SASEGT. The CDR3 totals 14 residues. The material sequenced was PBMCs. The clonotype originates from a girl aged 10-17 years in good health and CMV-seropositive. The V gene is TRBV6-1, the J gene TRBJ1-2; 7 bases line up with TRBD1. CDR3 DNA sequence: TGTGCCAGCAGCCAAGTTACAGGGGACTATGGCTACACCTTC. This gives the protein CASSQVTGDYGYTF.